The sequence of this TCR beta chain was determined in a study of blood T cell repertoires in COVID-19. The method was immunoSEQ multiplex PCR; TCRdb's version includes in-frame clones alone and lacks a portion of them. The sample lists 150,000 to 200,000 clones, about 93% occurring once. Turning to this clone: Its ends do not fully match the called genes, so a read error is possible.

Germline-derived CDR1 and CDR2 are SGHVS and FQNEAQ. There are 13 residues in the CDR3. The rearrangement links TRBV7-8 to TRBJ1-2; no firm D call. The sample comprised peripheral blood. The TCR was taken from a woman aged 45-60 years with acute or convalescent COVID-19. The DNA of the CDR3 is TGTGCCAGCACCTTAGGAGGAAACTATGGCTACACCTTC. It encodes CASTLGGNYGYTF.